A single sample is the source of the 27 T cell receptor beta chains below, sequenced in a study of blood T cell repertoires in COVID-19. The repertoire was sequenced with immunoSEQ multiplex PCR; TCRdb's copy has only in-frame clones and lacks some. The table shows 120,000 to 150,000 clones, with just under 90% occurring only once. What was sequenced was peripheral blood. These receptors originate from a woman aged 40 to 50 with acute or convalescent COVID-19.

The chain employs TRBV5-8 and TRBJ2-7; 7 bases map to TRBD2. This CDR3 is 15 amino acids long. The V segment lost 4 bases and the J segment 5 bases; nucleotides outside the gene matches: 12. The germline gives CDR1 SGHTS, CDR2 YDEGEE. The DNA for the CDR3 is TGTGCCAGCAGCCCTTATACTAGCGCACCCAACGAGCAGTACTTC. Translation gives CASSPYTSAPNEQYF.

V is TRBV6-6 and J is TRBJ2-7, with 9 bases matching TRBD1. This CDR3 spans 13 amino acids. V lost 2 bases, J lost 6 bases, and 2 bases stayed unmatched. Germline V gene data show CDR1 as MNHNY and CDR2 as SVGAGI (reference sequence). The CDR3 DNA follows: TGTGCCAGCAGTTACGGGACAGGGAGCGAGCAGTACTTC. The encoded protein is CASSYGTGSEQYF.

V gene TRBV9 combines with J gene TRBJ2-3; TRBD2 agrees at 15 bases. V lost 2 bases, J lost 1 base, and 11 bases stayed unmatched. Germline V lookup: CDR1 SGDLS, CDR2 YYNGEE. The length of the CDR3 is 20 residues. CDR3 protein: CASSVTGGLAGGSGTDTQYF. The CDR3 bases are TGTGCCAGCAGCGTGACCGGAGGACTAGCGGGGGGGAGCGGCACAGATACGCAGTATTTT.

The chain couples TRBV5-1 to TRBJ2-2; the match to TRBD2 covers 10 bases. V dropped 4 bases and J dropped 4; count of bases not matched to a gene: 10. The CDR3 has 17 residues. Germline CDR1 reads SGHRS; CDR2 reads YFSETQ. The CDR3 region is CASSLLRAGGVTGELFF. CDR3 DNA: TGCGCCAGCAGCCTGCTGCGAGCGGGAGGGGTCACCGGGGAGCTGTTTTTT.

This clone has a single count. The chain joins TRBV2 to TRBJ2-2; no definite D call. The germline gives CDR1 SNHLY, CDR2 FYNNEI. V lost 8 bases and J 3 bases, leaving 10 bases between the germline ends. CDR3 length: 13 amino acids. The DNA of the CDR3 is TGTGCCAGCCAGACGCAGGACACCGGGGAGCTGTTTTTT. This gives the protein CASQTQDTGELFF. The entire variable domain, with the rest obtained from reference TRBV2 and TRBJ2-2, is as follows: EPEVTQTPSHQVTQMGQEVILRCVPISNHLYFYWYRQILGQKVEFLVSFYNNEISEKSEIFDDQFSVERPDGSNFTLKIRSTKLEDSAMYFCASQTQDTGELFFGEGSRLTVL.

The chain recombines TRBV19 with TRBJ2-7; 7 bases are a match to TRBD2. Germline assignment: CDR1 LNHDA and CDR2 SQIVND (reference sequence). After removal of 5 bases from V and 6 bases from J, the junction contained 4 bases not matched to a gene. CDR3 length: 12 amino acids. This chain's CDR3 is CASSEAGTEQYF. The CDR3 DNA is TGTGCCAGTAGTGAAGCGGGAACCGAGCAGTACTTC. The variable domain in full, completed from reference TRBV19 and TRBJ2-7, reads DGGITQSPKYLFRKEGQNVTLSCEQNLNHDAMYWYRQDPGQGLRLIYYSQIVNDFQKGDIAEGYSVSREKKESFPLTVTSAQKNPTAFYLCASSEAGTEQYFGPGTRLTVT.

The chain employs TRBV18 and TRBJ2-1; 8 nucleotides line up with TRBD1. Germline V gives CDR1 KGHSH, CDR2 LQKENI. V trimming: 3 bases; J trimming: 9 bases; junction bases outside the gene matches: 7. The CDR3 sequence is 14 residues long. The CDR3 sequence: CASSPLQGVFEQFF. CDR3 nucleotides: TGTGCCAGCTCACCTTTACAGGGGGTCTTTGAGCAGTTCTTC.

The chain joins TRBV14 to TRBJ2-1; D is perhaps TRBD1 (5 bases). This CDR3 spans 11 amino acids. Germline CDR1 is SGHDN and CDR2 is FVKESK. The V and J ends lost 5 bases and 8 bases respectively, with 7 bases between them. CDR3 sequence reads: CASSKGYEQFF. The CDR3 DNA is TGTGCCAGCAGCAAGGGGTATGAGCAGTTCTTC.

The V gene is TRBV18, the J gene TRBJ2-5; D possibly corresponds to TRBD2 (5 bases). The germline V and J ends were trimmed by 5 bases and 4 bases, with 5 bases remaining between them. This CDR3 comprises 11 residues. Germline V CDR1 and CDR2: KGHSH, LQKENI. CDR3 protein: CASSEGETQYF. For the CDR3, the DNA is TGTGCCAGCTCAGAGGGAGAGACCCAGTACTTC.

The J gene is TRBJ2-1, the V gene TRBV29-1; TRBD2 might be the D (6 bases). Germline V gene sequence: CDR1 SQVTM, CDR2 ANQGSEA. The CDR3 loop spans 12 amino acids. V was pared by 3 bases and J by 12 bases, with 15 bases between. CDR3 DNA sequence: TGCAGCGTTGACCCCCGCGGGGTCGGGCAGTTCTTC. Translation gives CSVDPRGVGQFF.

Concerning this clone itself: The sample has other DNA sequences that encode this CDR3 too. This chain connects TRBV27 to TRBJ2-5; D is possibly TRBD1 (6 bases). This CDR3 spans 14 amino acids. Trimming cost V 0 bases and J 5 bases, with 10 bases left between them. Germline V gene sequence: CDR1 MNHEY, CDR2 SMNVEV (reference sequence). The CDR3 region has the DNA TGTGCCAGCAGTTTATCCAGGGGAAGGGAGACCCAGTACTTC. Protein product: CASSLSRGRETQYF.

This chain links TRBV27 with TRBJ2-1, with 14 bases matching TRBD2. Germline V CDR1 and CDR2: MNHEY, SMNVEV (reference sequence). V lost 2 bases and J lost 9; bases outside the gene matches: 3. CDR3 length: 15 residues. CDR3 in amino acids: CASSLGLAGGGEQFF. CDR3 coding DNA: TGTGCCAGCAGTTTAGGACTAGCGGGAGGAGGTGAGCAGTTCTTC.

This chain uses TRBV2 with TRBJ1-3; D call uncertain. V was shortened by 5 bases and J by 1 base, with 6 bases between the two germline ends. The CDR3 is 13 amino acids. Per the germline V gene, CDR1 is SNHLY and CDR2 is FYNNEI. The CDR3 DNA follows: TGTGCCAGCAGTACATCTTCTGGAAACACCATATATTTT. This encodes CASSTSSGNTIYF.

The chain employs TRBV6-6 and TRBJ2-1; TRBD2 matches at 7 bases. Per germline, CDR1 MNHNY and CDR2 SVGAGI (reference sequence). Losses at the gene ends were 3 bases for V and 3 bases for J; bases not matched to a gene: 5. The length of the CDR3 is 15 residues. The CDR3 bases are TGTGCCAGCAGTTATGGGCCTAGCGGCTACAATGAGCAGTTCTTC. It yields the protein CASSYGPSGYNEQFF.

V is TRBV6-5 and J is TRBJ2-2; possibly TRBD2 for D (5 bases). The CDR3 runs to 14 residues. CDR1 and CDR2 from the germline V gene are MNHEY and SVGAGI. Between the trimmed V and J ends, which lost 2 bases and 6 bases, there was a span of 10 bases. The DNA for the CDR3 is TGTGCCAGCAGTTACGGGCTAGCCGCCGGGGAGCTGTTTTTT. As protein: CASSYGLAAGELFF.

J is TRBJ2-3 and V is TRBV6-1; 10 bases align to TRBD1. With 3 bases clipped from V and 5 bases from J, the junction kept 5 bases outside the gene matches. Germline V CDR1 and CDR2: MNHNS, SASEGT. The CDR3 contains 15 residues. CDR3 DNA sequence: TGTGCCAGCAGTGATAGGACAGGGGGGGGAGATACGCAGTATTTT. It is translated as CASSDRTGGGDTQYF.

A single count supports this clone. This chain links TRBV7-2 with TRBJ2-1; 8 bases fit TRBD2. In germline, CDR1 is SGHTA, CDR2 FQGNSA. The CDR3 has 16 residues. V dropped 1 base and J dropped 8; count of bases not matched to a gene: 10. The CDR3 nucleotides read TGTGCCAGCAGCTTAGTTGGGCGGGGGGCCCCCTATGAGCAGTTCTTC. Residues: CASSLVGRGAPYEQFF.

V gene TRBV4-3 combines with J gene TRBJ1-1; D unclear. The CDR3 extends over 13 amino acids. In germline, CDR1 is LGHNA, CDR2 YSLEER. Deletions cut 2 bases from V and 1 base from J, with 5 bases between. CDR3 coding DNA: TGCGCCAGCAGCCAACTCAGGAACACTGAAGCTTTCTTT. Translation gives CASSQLRNTEAFF.

This chain joins TRBV28 and TRBJ2-7; TRBD1 aligns across 7 bases. V lost 6 bases, J lost 6 bases, and 14 bases stayed unmatched. Germline V gene lookup returns CDR1 MDHEN and CDR2 SYDVKM. The CDR3 has 15 residues. CDR3 sequence (DNA): TGTGCCAGCAGAACCGGGACAGTGGTACCCTCCGAGCAGTACTTC. Translation gives CASRTGTVVPSEQYF. Based on the CDR3 plus reference TRBV28 and TRBJ2-7, the full variable domain is DVKVTQSSRYLVKRTGEKVFLECVQDMDHENMFWYRQDPGLGLRLIYFSYDVKMKEKGDIPEGYSVSREKKERFSLILESASTNQTSMYLCASRTGTVVPSEQYFGPGTRLTVT.

The chain employs TRBV18 and TRBJ2-1; 11 nucleotides agree with TRBD2. V gave up 4 bases and J gave up 3 bases; unmatched junction bases: 2. Germline V gene lookup returns CDR1 KGHSH and CDR2 LQKENI. The CDR3 covers 15 residues. The CDR3 DNA reads as TGTGCCAGCTCACGACTAGCGGGATTCTACAATGAGCAGTTCTTC. Translation gives CASSRLAGFYNEQFF.

The chain uses TRBV5-6 and TRBJ1-5; D not certain. This CDR3 contains 16 residues. Germline CDR1 and CDR2: SGHDT and YYEEEE. Trimming left V 4 bases short and J 3 bases short, with 17 bases between. For the CDR3, the DNA is TGTGCCAGCAGCGCGACGGCGGGAGGGAACAATCAGCCCCAGCATTTT. Protein product: CASSATAGGNNQPQHF.

J is TRBJ1-1 and V is TRBV6-2 or TRBV6-3; D uncertain. Trimming stripped 6 bases from V and 8 bases from J, with 16 bases between. Germline V gene sequence: CDR1 MNHEY, CDR2 SVGEGT. The CDR3 totals 13 residues. The DNA of the CDR3 is TGTGCCAGCAGCCACCTAGGAGGGCGCGAAGCTTTCTTT. Protein: CASSHLGGREAFF.

The chain has TRBV29-1 and TRBJ1-1; 7 nucleotides agree with TRBD1. V lost 7 bases, J lost 7 bases, and 6 bases stayed unmatched. Germline V gene data show CDR1 as SQVTM and CDR2 as ANQGSEA. This CDR3 region has 11 residues. The CDR3 bases are TGCAGCGGTACAACAGGGGTTGAAGCTTTCTTT. Translating gives CSGTTGVEAFF.

V gene TRBV20-1 combines with J gene TRBJ2-2; no firm D call. Germline CDR1 is DFQATT and CDR2 is SNEGSKA (reference sequence). V was clipped by 0 bases and J by 8 bases, with 4 bases between them. The CDR3 is 11 residues long. CDR3 loop: CSARDSGELFF. The CDR3 DNA follows: TGCAGTGCTAGAGATTCGGGGGAGCTGTTTTTT.

There are a few counts of this clone. The chain combines TRBV3-1 (or the pseudogene TRBV3-2) with TRBJ1-5; D not resolved. V was trimmed by 0 bases and J by 3 bases, leaving 6 bases between them. The CDR3 has 14 amino acids. CDR1 and CDR2 (germline): LGHDT, YNNKEL (reference sequence). The CDR3 reads CASSQDTSNQPQHF. CDR3 sequence (DNA): TGTGCCAGCAGCCAAGATACATCCAATCAGCCCCAGCATTTT.

V usage is TRBV4-3 and J usage is TRBJ1-4, with TRBD1 matching 9 bases. Germline trimming cut 0 bases from V and 8 bases from J; bases unmatched to any gene: 10. Germline V gene lookup returns CDR1 LGHNA and CDR2 YSLEER. CDR3 length: 17 residues. CDR3 in amino acids: CASSQDRGGQGIEKLFF. The CDR3, as DNA: TGCGCCAGCAGCCAAGATCGAGGGGGACAGGGTATAGAAAAACTGTTTTTT.

The J gene is TRBJ1-4, the V gene TRBV4-1, with 11 bases aligning to TRBD1. The J segment lost 7 bases and the V segment lost 0 bases, leaving 1 base of the junction unmatched. The length of the CDR3 is 15 residues. CDR1 and CDR2 from the germline V gene are MGHRA and YSYEKL. In DNA form, the CDR3 reads TGCGCCAGCAGCCAAGAAGGGACAGGGGGTGAAAAACTGTTTTTT. This translates into CASSQEGTGGEKLFF.